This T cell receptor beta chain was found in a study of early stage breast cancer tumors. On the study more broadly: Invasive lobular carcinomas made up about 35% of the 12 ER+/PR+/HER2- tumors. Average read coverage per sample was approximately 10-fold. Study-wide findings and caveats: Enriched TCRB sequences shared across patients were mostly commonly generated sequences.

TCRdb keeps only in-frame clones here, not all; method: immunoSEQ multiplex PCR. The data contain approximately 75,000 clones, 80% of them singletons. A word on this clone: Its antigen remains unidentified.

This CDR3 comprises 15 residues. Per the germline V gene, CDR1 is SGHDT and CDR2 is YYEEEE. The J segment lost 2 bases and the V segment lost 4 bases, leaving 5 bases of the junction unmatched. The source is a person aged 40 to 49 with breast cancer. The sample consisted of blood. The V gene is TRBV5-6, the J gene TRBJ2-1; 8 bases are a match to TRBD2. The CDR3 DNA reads TGTGCCAGCAGCCAAAGCGGGGGCCCCTACAATGAGCAGTTCTTC. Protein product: CASSQSGGPYNEQFF.